Shown below are 9 T cell receptor beta chains from a single sample sequenced in a study of blood T cell repertoires in COVID-19. Profiled with immunoSEQ multiplex PCR; TCRdb holds only in-frame clones, not every one. The sample shows about 83,000 clones, 86% of them seen only once. The source material was peripheral blood. Source of these receptors: a man in his fifties or sixties with active COVID-19.

This clone was detected once. The V gene is TRBV5-8, the J gene TRBJ2-7, with D possibly TRBD1 on 6 matching bases. V was clipped by 0 bases and J by 2 bases, with 9 bases between them. The germline V gene encodes CDR1 SGHTS and CDR2 YDEGEE. The CDR3 has 14 amino acids. The CDR3 DNA follows: TGTGCCAGCAGCTTGGCCAGGGGACCCTACGAGCAGTACTTC. It specifies CASSLARGPYEQYF.

The V and J genes are TRBV7-2 and TRBJ2-7, with 8 bases matching TRBD1. This CDR3 contains 15 residues. Germline CDR1 reads SGHTA; CDR2 reads FQGNSA. V shed 5 bases and J 2 bases; nucleotides not matched to a gene: 8. In nucleotides, the CDR3 is TGTGCCAGCAGCCTAGTGGGGACAGGCCCCTACGAGCAGTACTTC. Its translation: CASSLVGTGPYEQYF. The full variable domain, rest sourced from reference TRBV7-2 and TRBJ2-7, is GAGVSQSPSNKVTEKGKDVELRCDPISGHTALYWYRQSLGQGLEFLIYFQGNSAPDKSGLPSDRFSAERTGGSVSTLTIQRTQQEDSAVYLCASSLVGTGPYEQYFGPGTRLTVT.

The V and J genes are TRBV7-3 and TRBJ2-7; D is uncertain. The CDR3 totals 13 residues. Trimming removed 3 bases from V and 4 bases from J, with 10 bases in between. CDR1 and CDR2 from the germline V gene are SGHTA and FQGTGA. This CDR3 reads CASSLISGYEQYF. Here the CDR3 DNA reads TGTGCCAGCAGCTTGATATCGGGTTACGAGCAGTACTTC.

J is TRBJ2-7 and V is TRBV5-1; 8 nucleotides align to TRBD2. The CDR3 is 16 amino acids. Germline V gene lookup returns CDR1 SGHRS and CDR2 YFSETQ. Germline trimming cut 2 bases from V and 2 bases from J; bases unmatched to any gene: 9. The CDR3 coding sequence is TGCGCCAGCAGCTTAGGACTAGCCGATATGGCCTACGAGCAGTACTTC. Protein product: CASSLGLADMAYEQYF.

The chain employs TRBV4-3 and TRBJ2-7; 12 nucleotides match TRBD2. This CDR3 contains 16 residues. With 4 bases clipped from V and 3 bases from J, the junction kept 7 bases outside the gene matches. CDR1 is LGHNA and CDR2 is YSLEER in the germline V gene. CDR3 nucleotide sequence: TGCGCCAGCAGCCGAGACGGGACTAGCGGGCTCTACGAGCAGTACTTC. Amino acids: CASSRDGTSGLYEQYF.

The chain joins TRBV5-1 to TRBJ1-4; D unresolved. CDR3 length: 13 residues. CDR1 is SGHRS and CDR2 is YFSETQ in the germline V gene. V was shortened by 4 bases and J by 8 bases, with 12 bases between the two germline ends. CDR3 sequence (DNA): TGCGCCAGCAGCGTGGGAGGCCTCGAAAAACTGTTTTTT. It translates to CASSVGGLEKLFF.

This clone has only one observation. The chain joins TRBV28 to TRBJ2-4; D remains ambiguous. Deletions cut 2 bases from V and 1 base from J, with 6 bases between. The CDR3 runs to 14 residues. CDR1 is MDHEN, CDR2 SYDVKM, per germline. The CDR3 sequence: CASSLAWAKNIQYF. CDR3 DNA: TGTGCCAGCAGTTTAGCGTGGGCCAAAAACATTCAGTACTTC.

V is TRBV29-1 and J is TRBJ1-2, with 8 nucleotides matching TRBD1. Trimming cost V 6 bases and J 4 bases; bases outside gene matches: 7. The V gene's germline CDR1 is SQVTM and CDR2 ANQGSEA. The CDR3 covers 13 residues. CDR3 nucleotides: TGCAGCGTCAACAGGGGGGATTTCTATGGCTACACCTTC. This sequence encodes CSVNRGDFYGYTF.

The chain is built from TRBV14 and TRBJ2-5, with 7 bases matching TRBD1. CDR3 length equals 14 residues. With V trimmed by 2 bases and J by 1 base, 1 base remained unmatched. Germline CDR1 SGHDN, CDR2 FVKESK. This CDR3 is CASSQPGGQETQYF. In DNA, the CDR3 is TGTGCCAGCAGCCAACCAGGGGGCCAAGAGACCCAGTACTTC. Drawing the rest from reference TRBV14 and TRBJ2-5, the complete variable domain is EAGVTQFPSHSVIEKGQTVTLRCDPISGHDNLYWYRRVMGKEIKFLLHFVKESKQDESGMPNNRFLAERTGGTYSTLKVQPAELEDSGVYFCASSQPGGQETQYFGPGTRLLVL.